Detailed here is one T cell receptor (beta chain). The table lists this clonotype with many counts. Its antigen specificity is not known. Nothing much larger sits one base from this clone, and base qualities are not available. This entry comes from a study of T-cell reconstitution after alpha-beta-depleted transplantation in children (dated by TCRdb to the mid-2010s). Regarding the study in general: Using TCR repertoire profiling, the study followed T-cell immune reconstitution in a quantitative way in children after TCRalphabeta/CD19-depleted allogeneic hematopoietic cell transplantation. The paper's findings and limits, for the study overall: Over subsequent months, a decline in hyperexpanded clone frequencies was noted, and after one year, T-cell counts and TCRbeta diversity were mostly ascribed to newly produced T cells. The high TCRbeta diversity at day 60 in some patients was ascribed to recipient T cells and intrathymic progenitors that had survived conditioning. The apparently early alphabetaT-cell count recovery about two months after transplant was reportedly dependent on only several hundred rapidly expanded clones derived from non-depleted graft cells.

Trimming at the junction amounts to 3 bases on V and 2 bases on J, and the germline ends lie 11 bases apart. The CDR3, from cysteine to phenylalanine, totals 15 residues. Only the CDR3 part of the read is kept: 45 bases, read in frame from the first base. From the germline V gene, CDR1 is SGHVS and CDR2 is FQNEAQ. The library came from PCR. TCRdb shows the sequencer as Illumina HiSeq 2500. TCR libraries were prepared with molecular barcoding, using unique molecular identifiers to normalize TCRbeta repertoire quantification. TCRdb reprocessed the public reads (quality trimming at Q25 with fastp, clone calling with MiXCR) and kept in-frame beta chains. Each entry is one CDR3 protein sequence, shown with its most common DNA and genes. This sample has 400,000 to 450,000 distinct CDR3 sequences in its table, and about 45% of those were observed once. The ten largest clones take up under 35% of the sample.

This specimen's treatment or condition label, interpreted: allogeneic hematopoietic cell transplantation with graft depleted of TCRalphabeta T cells and CD19 B cells. The children who served as transplant recipients had been given grafts of TCRalphabeta/CD19-depleted allogeneic hematopoietic cells. This chain is built from TRBV7-8 and TRBJ1-5; TRBD1 could be the D gene, as 6 bases match. The material sequenced was PBMCs, taken before TCRalphabeta/CD19-depleted stem cell transplant. This sequence originates from a girl aged 2 to 10 with aplastic anemia, due to receive a stem cell transplant. The bases read TGTGCCAGCAGCTTCATACAGGGTGGCAATCAGCCCCAGCATTTT. This gives the protein CASSFIQGGNQPQHF.